The 12 T cell receptor beta chains below come from one sample, sequenced in a study of cytomegalovirus exposure and HLA in healthy donors. The study ran its PCR with 60 Vbeta and 13 Jbeta primers. Profiled with immunoSEQ multiplex PCR; TCRdb holds only in-frame clones, not every one. This sample has 250,000 or so clones, with nearly 95% found just once. Source material: PBMCs. The receptor set was obtained from a girl aged 2 to 10 in good health and CMV-seronegative.

The chain links TRBV28 to TRBJ1-4, with 9 positions matching TRBD1. The CDR3 extends over 18 amino acids. Germline CDR1 and CDR2: MDHEN and SYDVKM. V shed 3 bases and J 0 bases; nucleotides not matched to a gene: 8. In DNA, the CDR3 is TGTGCCAGCAGTTTTTTGGGGACAGGGTCTCCAACTAATGAAAAACTGTTTTTT. Translating gives CASSFLGTGSPTNEKLFF.

This chain links TRBV13 with TRBJ1-6; 9 bases line up with TRBD1. The CDR3 is made up of 16 amino acids. After removal of 1 base from V and 8 bases from J, the junction contained 6 bases not matched to a gene. Germline CDR1 and CDR2: PRHDT and FYEKMQ (reference sequence). DNA for the CDR3: TGTGCCAGCAGCTTAGAGTTGGGACAGGGAGATTCACCCCTCCACTTT. Its translation is CASSLELGQGDSPLHF.

The chain couples TRBV13 to TRBJ2-1; D is undetermined. Trimming cost V 0 bases and J 4 bases, with 4 bases left between them. This CDR3 has 13 amino acids. Germline values: CDR1 PRHDT, CDR2 FYEKMQ (reference sequence). CDR3 nucleotide sequence: TGTGCCAGCAGCTTAGGGTCATACAATGAGCAGTTCTTC. Protein: CASSLGSYNEQFF.

This clone came up once. This chain connects TRBV6-1 to TRBJ2-3, with 13 bases aligning to TRBD2. From germline, CDR1 is MNHNS and CDR2 SASEGT. The V segment lost 4 bases and the J segment 2 bases; nucleotides outside the gene matches: 6. This CDR3 comprises 17 residues. This CDR3 reads CASSVTTSGGPTDTQYF. CDR3 bases: TGTGCCAGCAGTGTAACGACTAGCGGGGGGCCCACAGATACGCAGTATTTT.

The V gene is TRBV19, the J gene TRBJ1-5, with D maybe TRBD1 (6 bases). Trimming stripped 8 bases from V and 3 bases from J, with 17 bases between. This CDR3 contains 15 residues. Germline V CDR1 and CDR2: LNHDA, SQIVND (reference sequence). The CDR3, as DNA: TGTGCCAGTTTCGGGGGGGGCGAGAACAATCAGCCCCAGCATTTT. It encodes CASFGGGENNQPQHF.

This chain connects TRBV29-1 to TRBJ2-3; the match to TRBD2 covers 10 bases. This CDR3 spans 14 amino acids. The trim removed 3 bases at V and 6 bases at J, leaving 6 bases unmatched. In germline, CDR1 is SQVTM, CDR2 ANQGSEA. The chain's CDR3 is CSVEYSGRLDTQYF. The CDR3 DNA reads as TGCAGCGTTGAGTATAGCGGGAGGTTGGATACGCAGTATTTT.

The chain couples TRBV30 to TRBJ1-6, with 7 bases that match TRBD1. With 0 bases clipped from V and 10 bases from J, the junction kept 9 bases outside the gene matches. The CDR3 is made up of 15 amino acids. From germline, CDR1 is GTSNPN and CDR2 SVGIG (reference sequence). The CDR3 reads CAWSVSDRRGSPLHF. For the CDR3, the DNA is TGTGCCTGGAGTGTATCGGACAGGAGGGGGTCACCCCTCCACTTT.

This rearrangement joins TRBV5-6 to TRBJ2-5, with TRBD2 identical over 9 bases. Germline V gives CDR1 SGHDT, CDR2 YYEEEE. The CDR3 has 15 amino acids. Trimming removed 2 bases from V and 2 bases from J; junction bases left unmatched: 4. The CDR3: CASSFISGGQETQYF. The CDR3 DNA sequence: TGTGCCAGCAGCTTCATTAGCGGGGGACAAGAGACCCAGTACTTC.

V and J are TRBV27 and TRBJ2-7; 8 bases align to TRBD1. The CDR3 loop spans 14 amino acids. Germline V CDR1 and CDR2: MNHEY, SMNVEV (reference sequence). The V gene end was trimmed by 2 bases and the J gene end by 5 bases; junction bases not matched to a gene: 5. CDR3 in amino acids: CASSLRQGMNEQYF. The CDR3 nucleotides read TGTGCCAGCAGTTTAAGACAGGGGATGAACGAGCAGTACTTC.

DNA of the CDR3: TGTGCCATCACCCCGGGACAGGACTCGGGGGGCTACACCTTC. This encodes CAITPGQDSGGYTF. The V gene is TRBV10-3, the J gene TRBJ1-2; 8 bases align to TRBD1. The V gene's germline CDR1 is ENHRY and CDR2 SYGVKD. Unmatched junction bases numbered 12, after V lost 7 bases and J lost 8 bases. CDR3 size: 14 residues.

CDR3 amino acids: CASSPLSSYEQYF. The CDR3, as DNA: TGTGCCAGCAGCCCCCTGAGTTCCTACGAGCAGTACTTC. This chain connects TRBV7-9 to TRBJ2-7; D is unresolved. Per germline, CDR1 SEHNR and CDR2 FQNEAQ (reference sequence). This CDR3 contains 13 residues. V was clipped by 5 bases and J by 1 base, with 9 bases between them. Full variable domain (remainder filled in from reference TRBV7-9 and TRBJ2-7): DTGVSQNPRHKITKRGQNVTFRCDPISEHNRLYWYRQTLGQGPEFLTYFQNEAQLEKSRLLSDRFSAERPKGSFSTLEIQRTEQGDSAMYLCASSPLSSYEQYFGPGTRLTVT.

This chain uses TRBV13 with TRBJ2-3; D may be TRBD2 (5 bases). Germline-derived CDR1 and CDR2 are PRHDT and FYEKMQ (reference sequence). V gave up 4 bases and J gave up 1 base, with 15 bases separating them. The CDR3 extends over 16 amino acids. The CDR3 region is CASSSRTDGGTDTQYF. CDR3 coding DNA: TGTGCCAGCAGCTCCCGAACAGACGGGGGCACAGATACGCAGTATTTT.